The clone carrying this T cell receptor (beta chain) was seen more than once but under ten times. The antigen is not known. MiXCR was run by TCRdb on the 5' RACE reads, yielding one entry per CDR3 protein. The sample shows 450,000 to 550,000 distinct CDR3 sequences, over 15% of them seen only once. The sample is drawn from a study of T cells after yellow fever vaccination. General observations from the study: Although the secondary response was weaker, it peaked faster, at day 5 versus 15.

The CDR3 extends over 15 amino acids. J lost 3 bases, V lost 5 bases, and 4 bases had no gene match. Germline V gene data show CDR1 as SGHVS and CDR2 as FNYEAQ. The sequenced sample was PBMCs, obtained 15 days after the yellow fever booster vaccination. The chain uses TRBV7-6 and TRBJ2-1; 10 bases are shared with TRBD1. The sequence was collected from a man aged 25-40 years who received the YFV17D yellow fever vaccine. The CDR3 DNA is TGTGCCAGCAGCCATGGACAGGGGGTCTACAATGAGCAGTTCTTC. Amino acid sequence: CASSHGQGVYNEQFF. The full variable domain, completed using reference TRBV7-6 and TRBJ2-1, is GAGVSQSPRYKVTKRGQDVALRCDPISGHVSLYWYRQALGQGPEFLTYFNYEAQQDKSGLPNDRFSAERPEGSISTLTIQRTEQRDSAMYRCASSHGQGVYNEQFFGPGTRLTVL.